The 7 T cell receptor beta chains in this list originate from one sample, sequenced in a study of blood T cell repertoires in COVID-19. Clones were sequenced by immunoSEQ multiplex PCR, and TCRdb holds only the in-frame ones, with some missing. The profile shows about 200,000 clones, under 90% of them singletons. The sequenced material came from PBMCs or T cells enriched from blood (not recorded which). These receptors originate from a woman aged 25-40 years with acute COVID-19.

The chain recombines TRBV27 with TRBJ1-1, with D possibly being TRBD1 (6 bases). V gave up 4 bases and J gave up 3 bases, with 15 bases separating them. The CDR3 contains 15 residues. Germline-derived CDR1 and CDR2 are MNHEY and SMNVEV (reference sequence). Here the CDR3 DNA reads TGTGCCAGCAGTTACTGGGGGCGAATGGACACTGAAGCTTTCTTT. It encodes CASSYWGRMDTEAFF.

The gene calls are TRBV5-1 and TRBJ1-1; D possibly corresponds to TRBD1 (6 bases). The V gene's germline CDR1 is SGHRS and CDR2 YFSETQ. V gave up 0 bases and J gave up 2 bases, with 8 bases separating them. The CDR3 length is 14 residues. CDR3 region: CASSLEGQNTEAFF. DNA of the CDR3: TGCGCCAGCAGCTTGGAGGGACAAAACACTGAAGCTTTCTTT.

This chain uses TRBV11-2 with TRBJ2-7, with a tentative D call TRBD2 (6 bases). V was cut by 1 base and J by 0 bases, with 10 bases left in between. Germline values: CDR1 SGHAT, CDR2 FQNNGV. The CDR3 spans 15 residues. The CDR3 region is CASSLAGGNSYEQYF. The CDR3 DNA is TGTGCCAGCAGCTTAGCCGGGGGAAACTCCTACGAGCAGTACTTC.

The rearrangement uses TRBV11-3 and TRBJ2-7; 7 bases are a match to TRBD1. V lost 2 bases and J lost 4; bases outside the gene matches: 8. CDR1 and CDR2 (germline): SGHNT, YENEEA. The CDR3 has 15 amino acids. The CDR3 loop reads CASSLKEGAGYEQYF. For the CDR3, the DNA is TGTGCCAGCAGCTTAAAAGAGGGGGCAGGATACGAGCAGTACTTC.

The chain employs TRBV18 and TRBJ1-6, with 8 positions matching TRBD1. Looked up from germline, CDR1 is KGHSH and CDR2 is LQKENI. The CDR3 totals 15 residues. The ends lost 4 bases at V and 10 bases at J; junction bases unmatched: 9. The CDR3 DNA follows: TGTGCCAGCTCACGGGGACAGGAGGTAGGATCACCCCTCCACTTT. This gives the protein CASSRGQEVGSPLHF.

The chain uses TRBV10-3 and TRBJ2-3, with 10 bases identical to TRBD1. J gave up 3 bases and V 10 bases, and 10 bases lay outside the gene matches. The germline gives CDR1 ENHRY, CDR2 SYGVKD. The CDR3 consists of 15 residues. CDR3 DNA: TGTGCCAGCTCTTACGGGACAGGGGAGACAGATACGCAGTATTTT. Translated: CASSYGTGETDTQYF.

A note on this clone: The junction and the germline gene differ at one end; a read error may be behind it. The chain uses TRBV28 and TRBJ2-7; 7 bases map to TRBD2. Germline V gene sequence: CDR1 MDHEN, CDR2 SYDVKM. The CDR3 runs to 13 residues. The CDR3 sequence is CASSSGGLYGQYF. DNA of the CDR3: TGTGCCAGCAGTTCGGGAGGCCTCTACGGGCAGTACTTC.